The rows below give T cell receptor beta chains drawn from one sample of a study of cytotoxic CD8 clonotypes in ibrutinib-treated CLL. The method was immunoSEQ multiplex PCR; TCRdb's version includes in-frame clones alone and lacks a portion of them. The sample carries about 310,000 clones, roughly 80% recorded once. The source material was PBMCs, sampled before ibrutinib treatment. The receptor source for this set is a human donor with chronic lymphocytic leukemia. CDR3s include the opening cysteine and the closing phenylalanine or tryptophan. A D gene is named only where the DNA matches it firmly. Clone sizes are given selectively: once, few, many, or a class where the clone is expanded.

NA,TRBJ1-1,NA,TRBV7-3,TGTGCCAGCAGCCCCCTAGTTGTGGGGGGGAACACTGAAGCTTTCTTT,CASSPLVVGGNTEAFF
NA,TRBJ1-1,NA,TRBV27,TGTGCCAGCAGCCCGGGGGCTTACACTGAAGCTTTCTTT,CASSPGAYTEAFF
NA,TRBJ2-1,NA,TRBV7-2,TGTGCCAGCAGCTTAAGGCAGGACAATGAGCAGTTCTTC,CASSLRQDNEQFF
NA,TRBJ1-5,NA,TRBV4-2,TGTGCCAGCAGCCAAGATTCTCAGCCCCAGCATTTT,CASSQDSQPQHF
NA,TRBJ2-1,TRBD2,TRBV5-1,TGCGCCAGCAGCTTTACTAGCGGGAGTACCCTAAACCACAATGAGCAGTTCTTC,CASSFTSGSTLNHNEQFF
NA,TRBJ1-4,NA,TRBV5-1,TGCGCCAGCAGATGGGACGGGAATGAAAAACTGTTTTTT,CASRWDGNEKLFF
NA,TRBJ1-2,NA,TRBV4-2,TGTGCCAGCAGCCAAGAGATTCCAGGGTTGGTTTCGCGGGGCTACACCTTC,CASSQEIPGLVSRGYTF
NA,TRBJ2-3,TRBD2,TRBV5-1,TGCGCCAGCAGCTTGTTAAGCGGGAGGGATACGCAGTATTTT,CASSLLSGRDTQYF
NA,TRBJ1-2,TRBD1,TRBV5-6,TGTGCCAGCAGCTTGGTTCCGGGGACAGGTAACACCTTC,CASSLVPGTGNTF
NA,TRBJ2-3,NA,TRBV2,TGTGCCAGCTCTGTACTACCTCGGAACACAGATACGCAGTATTTT,CASSVLPRNTDTQYF
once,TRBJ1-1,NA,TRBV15,TGTGCCACCAGCAGACAGGGGTTGAACACTGAAGCTTTCTTT,CATSRQGLNTEAFF
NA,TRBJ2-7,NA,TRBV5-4,TGTGCCAGCAGCACGAGCGGGTCCGCATACGAGCAGTACTTC,CASSTSGSAYEQYF
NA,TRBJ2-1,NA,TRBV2,TGTGCCAGCAGTGGTTTAAGGGGCGCGGGGAATGAGCAGTTCTTC,CASSGLRGAGNEQFF
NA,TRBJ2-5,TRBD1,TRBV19,TGTGCCAGTAGTCCTCGACAGGGGCGAGAGACCCAGTACTTC,CASSPRQGRETQYF
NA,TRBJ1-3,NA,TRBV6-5,TGTGCCAGTGGGACGGTCTCTGGAAACACCATATATTTT,CASGTVSGNTIYF